This record covers a single T cell receptor beta chain. The antigen is not known. CDR3 size: 12 residues. Germline CDR1 is DFQATT and CDR2 is SNEGSKA (reference sequence). V was trimmed by 5 bases and J by 6 bases, leaving 13 bases between them. These data are taken from a study of blood T cells in healthy people across ages. Overall study findings and caveats: Nothing was known about donor CMV status, and this possibly confounded expanded clonotype changes.

The authors drew around 11 milliliters of peripheral blood from each donor. Combining a sample-barcoded 5' primer with a J-beta primer mix, a second PCR ran for roughly 7 to 11 cycles. Through a template-switch adaptor with 12 random nucleotides, each cDNA molecule received a tag. One entry per CDR3 protein results from TCRdb running MiXCR on the 5' RACE reads. Here the sample spans 1.5 million to 2 million distinct CDR3 sequences, about two fifths being singletons. The rearrangement links TRBV20-1 to TRBJ1-2; D is ambiguous. The sample taken for sequencing was blood. The TCR originated in a human donor in good health. This chain's CDR3 is CSAQTDVHGYTF. CDR3 in DNA: TGCAGTGCTCAAACAGATGTCCATGGCTACACCTTC.